This T cell receptor beta chain originates from a study of Ad26.COV2.S vaccination and SARS-CoV-2 variants. The CDR3 runs 13 residues. The V gene lost 5 bases and the J gene lost 1 base, with 8 bases spanning the gap. Noted treatment: 15 to 20 received Ad26.COV2.S at low or high dose, single or two shots; about 5 received placebo; per-sample allocation not given. Material that was analyzed had been drawn on day 63 after the first vaccine or placebo injection. Produced via immunoSEQ multiplex PCR; TCRdb's table is partial and in-frame only. The table lists 300,000 to 400,000 clones, roughly 88% of them singletons.

This TCR came from a person aged 18-60 years who received the Ad26.COV2.S COVID-19 vaccine or a placebo. The material was peripheral blood, obtained in a trial of Ad26.COV2.S vaccine versus placebo. The chain joins TRBV12-3 or TRBV12-4 to TRBJ1-1, with TRBD1 as a possible D gene (6 bases). This chain's CDR3 is CASSEDRNTEAFF. The DNA of the CDR3 is TGTGCCAGCAGTGAGGACAGGAACACTGAAGCTTTCTTT.